Presented here are 16 T cell receptor beta chains from one specimen sequenced in a study of T-cell reconstitution after alpha-beta-depleted transplantation in children. Library preparation (for TCRbeta) was performed with unique molecular identifiers. From the PCR reads, TCRdb called clonotypes with MiXCR, one entry per CDR3 protein. The sample consists of about 980,000 distinct CDR3 sequences, around 30% of them appearing once. The starting material was PBMCs, mostly from graft donor cells, obtained 360 days after TCRalphabeta/CD19-depleted stem cell transplant. These receptors came from a boy in the first two years of life who had a stem cell transplant for SCID, so the T cells may come from the graft donor.

This clonotype was seen a few times. The chain couples TRBV6-1 to TRBJ1-5, with D possibly being TRBD1 (5 bases). The germline V gene has CDR1 MNHNS and CDR2 SASEGT. The CDR3 loop spans 15 amino acids. Trimming removed 6 bases from V and 0 bases from J, with 12 bases in between. CDR3 residues: CASRRQGYSNQPQHF. For the CDR3, the DNA is TGTGCCAGCAGAAGGCAGGGATATAGCAATCAGCCCCAGCATTTT.

The chain employs TRBV4-2 and TRBJ2-5, with D tentatively TRBD1 or TRBD2 (6 bases each). The germline CDR1 and CDR2 sequences are LGHNA and YNFKEQ. The V end was cut by 4 bases, the J end by 3 bases, with 12 bases between. CDR3 length: 14 amino acids. The CDR3 sequence is CASSRTGAEETQYF. In DNA, the CDR3 is TGTGCCAGCAGCCGGACGGGGGCCGAAGAGACCCAGTACTTC.

This chain links TRBV5-1 with TRBJ2-5, with a tentative D call TRBD1 (6 bases). This CDR3 spans 14 amino acids. Trimming took off 5 bases at V and 5 bases at J, with 16 bases between the two ends. The V gene's germline CDR1 is SGHRS and CDR2 YFSETQ. In DNA form, the CDR3 reads TGCGCCAGCAGTCCTACTCAGGGGCCCGAGACCCAGTACTTC. Protein sequence: CASSPTQGPETQYF. The whole variable domain, remainder taken from reference TRBV5-1 and TRBJ2-5, is KAGVTQTPRYLIKTRGQQVTLSCSPISGHRSVSWYQQTPGQGLQFLFEYFSETQRNKGNFPGRFSGRQFSNSRSEMNVSTLELGDSALYLCASSPTQGPETQYFGPGTRLLVL.

The chain links TRBV5-1 to TRBJ1-2, with no clear D. This CDR3 region has 13 residues. Germline values: CDR1 SGHRS, CDR2 YFSETQ. V lost 0 bases and J lost 6, with 9 bases in between. The CDR3, as DNA: TGCGCCAGCAGCTTGGATCAGTGGGATGGCTACACCTTC. The encoded protein is CASSLDQWDGYTF.

This clonotype was seen only a few times. This CDR3 is CASGRDPLVTGELFF. The CDR3 DNA sequence: TGTGCCAGCGGCCGGGACCCCCTAGTGACCGGGGAGCTGTTTTTT. The J gene is TRBJ2-2, the V gene TRBV12-3 or TRBV12-4; perhaps D is TRBD1 or TRBD2 (5 bases each). This CDR3 region has 15 residues. V shed 8 bases and J shed 5 bases, with 18 bases lying between them.

This clonotype was counted between two and nine times. The chain is built from TRBV4-2 and TRBJ2-1, with 8 bases aligning to TRBD2. Per the germline V gene, CDR1 is LGHNA and CDR2 is YNFKEQ. J gave up 6 bases and V 4 bases, and 8 bases lay outside the gene matches. This CDR3 is 15 amino acids long. In nucleotides, the CDR3 is TGTGCCAGCAGCCCCGAGCGGGGGTCCATCAATGAGCAGTTCTTC. This codes for CASSPERGSINEQFF.

This clonotype was observed a handful of times. This chain uses TRBV29-1 with TRBJ2-7; maybe TRBD1 (5 bases). The CDR3 is 12 residues long. The germline V gene has CDR1 SQVTM and CDR2 ANQGSEA. V was cut by 4 bases and J by 5 bases, with 12 bases left in between. The CDR3 loop is CSVGGPRDEQYF. Written as DNA, the CDR3 is TGCAGCGTTGGGGGCCCTCGGGACGAGCAGTACTTC.

This clonotype was found a few times. The genes are TRBV5-1 and TRBJ2-1; TRBD2 aligns across 10 bases. J was trimmed by 7 bases and V by 4 bases; bases with no gene match: 17. Germline loops: CDR1 SGHRS, CDR2 YFSETQ. The CDR3 covers 18 residues. The CDR3 nucleotides are TGCGCCAGCAGCGCCCCCCCGGGACTAGCGTTGATTAGTAATGAGCAGTTCTTC. Protein sequence: CASSAPPGLALISNEQFF. Full variable domain (remainder filled in from reference TRBV5-1 and TRBJ2-1): KAGVTQTPRYLIKTRGQQVTLSCSPISGHRSVSWYQQTPGQGLQFLFEYFSETQRNKGNFPGRFSGRQFSNSRSEMNVSTLELGDSALYLCASSAPPGLALISNEQFFGPGTRLTVL.

This clonotype was counted only a few times. The chain recombines TRBV5-6 with TRBJ2-1, with TRBD2 identical over 12 bases. The CDR3 is made up of 16 amino acids. V was pared by 3 bases and J by 7 bases, with 8 bases of the junction left unmatched. The germline V gene has CDR1 SGHDT and CDR2 YYEEEE. The CDR3 DNA reads TGTGCCAGCAGCTCGTGGTGGACTAGCGGGGATAATGAGCAGTTCTTC. It codes for CASSSWWTSGDNEQFF.

This clonotype was counted between two and nine times. The V call is TRBV7-9, the J call TRBJ1-5; D might be TRBD1 (6 bases). The ends were cut back, 4 bases at V and 5 bases at J, with 6 bases in the middle. Looked up from germline, CDR1 is SEHNR and CDR2 is FQNEAQ (reference sequence). The CDR3 totals 12 residues. The CDR3 region has the DNA TGTGCCAGCAGCTCAGGGGATCAGCCCCAGCATTTT. Its translation is CASSSGDQPQHF.

This chain joins TRBV12-3 or TRBV12-4 and TRBJ2-4; D not certain. Deletions cut 3 bases from V and 1 base from J, with 7 bases between. CDR3 length: 14 amino acids. This CDR3 is CASSFRAAKNIQYF. Written as DNA, the CDR3 is TGTGCCAGCAGTTTTAGGGCCGCCAAAAACATTCAGTACTTC.

This clonotype was counted only a few times. The chain has TRBV27 and TRBJ1-6; D is ambiguous. V lost 2 bases and J 9 bases, leaving 8 bases between the germline ends. CDR1 is MNHEY and CDR2 is SMNVEV in the germline V gene (reference sequence). The length of the CDR3 is 13 residues. The CDR3 nucleotides are TGTGCCAGCAGTTTAACGGAGACTTCACCCCTCCACTTT. This translates into CASSLTETSPLHF.

The chain uses TRBV4-2 and TRBJ2-7; the D gene is possibly TRBD1 (6 bases). This CDR3 comprises 14 residues. Germline-derived CDR1 and CDR2 are LGHNA and YNFKEQ. V dropped 7 bases and J dropped 7 bases, with 20 bases sitting between them. The CDR3 DNA follows: TGTGCCAGCACTTTACTACAGGGTACGGGGGAGCAGTACTTC. Translated, it gives CASTLLQGTGEQYF.

This chain uses TRBV28 with TRBJ2-3, with TRBD1 as a possible D gene (7 bases). Germline lookup yields CDR1 MDHEN and CDR2 SYDVKM. Trimming stripped 6 bases from V and 5 bases from J, with 15 bases between. This CDR3 is built from 14 residues. DNA of the CDR3: TGTGCCAGCAGAGCAGGGGGGCCGGTAGATACGCAGTATTTT. Translating it yields CASRAGGPVDTQYF.

Only a few counts were recorded for this clonotype. The V gene is TRBV5-1, the J gene TRBJ1-4, with D possibly TRBD1 on 5 matching bases. Deletions cut 4 bases from V and 7 bases from J, with 11 bases between. Germline CDR1 is SGHRS and CDR2 is YFSETQ. This CDR3 is 13 amino acids long. The CDR3 bases are TGCGCCAGCAGCATTACAGGAACTGAAAAACTGTTTTTT. Translated: CASSITGTEKLFF.

The V and J genes are TRBV30 and TRBJ2-2; possibly TRBD1 or TRBD2 for D (6 bases each). The germline V gene has CDR1 GTSNPN and CDR2 SVGIG (reference sequence). The CDR3 has 16 amino acids. The germline V and J ends were trimmed by 2 bases and 6 bases, with 19 bases remaining between them. CDR3 sequence reads: CAWSPTGPSGAGELFF. As DNA, the CDR3 is TGTGCCTGGAGTCCTACAGGGCCCTCGGGAGCCGGGGAGCTGTTTTTT.